A single sample gave rise to the 32 T cell receptor beta chains below, sequenced in a study of T cells in localized non-small cell lung cancer. Data came from immunoSEQ multiplex PCR; TCRdb stores just in-frame clones and leaves some out. The table includes roughly 1,100 clones, about 35% detected once. The source was lung tumor tissue, collected before any cancer treatment. These receptors all stem from a male donor older than 55 with stage I squamous cell lung carcinoma.

This clone was seen only a few times. This sequence joins TRBV19 and TRBJ1-1, with 7 positions matching TRBD1. With V trimmed by 1 base and J by 1 base, 0 bases remained unmatched. Germline V lookup: CDR1 LNHDA, CDR2 SQIVND (reference sequence). The CDR3 is 14 amino acids. CDR3 protein: CASSIGTGNTEAFF. CDR3 DNA sequence: TGTGCCAGTAGTATAGGGACAGGGAACACTGAAGCTTTCTTT.

In DNA form, the CDR3 reads TGTGCCTGGACGCAGCGGGCAAGCTCCTACAATGAGCAGTTCTTC. Translating gives CAWTQRASSYNEQFF. V is TRBV30 and J is TRBJ2-1; perhaps TRBD2 as D (6 bases). This CDR3 is built from 15 residues. Trimming shortened V by 4 bases and J by 0 bases, and 13 bases separated the two germline ends. The germline V gene has CDR1 GTSNPN and CDR2 SVGIG (reference sequence).

This rearrangement joins TRBV28 to TRBJ2-1, with D maybe TRBD2 (5 bases). V was shortened by 10 bases and J by 1 base, with 14 bases between the two germline ends. CDR1 is MDHEN, CDR2 SYDVKM, per germline. The CDR3 is 14 amino acids. The CDR3 protein is CATLRRLSYNEQFF. CDR3 nucleotides: TGTGCCACCTTAAGGAGGCTTTCCTACAATGAGCAGTTCTTC.

The chain uses TRBV28 and TRBJ2-5, with D tentatively TRBD1 (6 bases). Germline CDR1 and CDR2: MDHEN and SYDVKM. Trimming left V 3 bases short and J 2 bases short, with 13 bases between. The CDR3 extends over 15 amino acids. CDR3 bases: TGTGCCAGCAGTTTCCGAAACAGGGAACAAGAGACCCAGTACTTC. This codes for CASSFRNREQETQYF.

V and J are TRBV12-5 and TRBJ2-2; TRBD1 is a possible D gene (5 bases). The CDR3 runs to 14 residues. V lost 8 bases, J lost 2 bases, and 12 bases lay in between. Germline CDR1 LGHNT, CDR2 FRNRAP. CDR3 region: CASYPGPNTGELFF. DNA for the CDR3: TGTGCTAGTTATCCAGGGCCTAACACCGGGGAGCTGTTTTTT.

V and J are TRBV11-3 and TRBJ1-2, with D possibly matching TRBD1 (6 bases). Per germline, CDR1 SGHNT and CDR2 YENEEA. V lost 3 bases and J lost 4, with 15 bases in between. The CDR3 length is 15 residues. The CDR3 protein is CASSLPDGGAYGYTF. The CDR3 DNA is TGTGCCAGCAGCTTGCCTGACGGGGGGGCCTATGGCTACACCTTC.

This clone qualifies as medium-sized (0.01 to 0.1%). The genes are TRBV11-3 and TRBJ2-2, with D perhaps matching TRBD1 (7 bases). In germline, CDR1 is SGHNT, CDR2 YENEEA. The CDR3 consists of 16 residues. The ends were cut back, 3 bases at V and 7 bases at J, with 18 bases in the middle. This CDR3 is CASSLVLAGTDGELFF. The CDR3 nucleotides read TGTGCCAGCAGCTTGGTCCTCGCGGGGACAGACGGGGAGCTGTTTTTT.

By its share, this clone is large. The rearrangement joins TRBV11-3 to TRBJ2-3, with D perhaps matching TRBD2 (6 bases). Germline V gene lookup returns CDR1 SGHNT and CDR2 YENEEA. There are 15 residues in the CDR3. Trimming shortened V by 5 bases and J by 3 bases, and 15 bases separated the two germline ends. The CDR3 protein is CASSQLSRGTDTQYF. CDR3 DNA: TGTGCCAGCAGCCAACTATCACGGGGGACAGATACGCAGTATTTT. Using reference TRBV11-3 and TRBJ2-3 for the parts outside the CDR3, the full variable domain is EAGVVQSPRYKIIEKKQPVAFWCNPISGHNTLYWYLQNLGQGPELLIRYENEEAVDDSQLPKDRFSAERLKGVDSTLKIQPAELGDSAVYLCASSQLSRGTDTQYFGPGTRLTVL.

CDR3 amino acids: CASSPTGGHNEQFF. The CDR3, as DNA: TGTGCCAGCTCACCGACAGGGGGCCACAATGAGCAGTTCTTC. V and J are TRBV18 and TRBJ2-1; 10 nucleotides match TRBD1. CDR3 length equals 14 residues. Germline CDR1 is KGHSH and CDR2 is LQKENI. After removal of 3 bases from V and 5 bases from J, the junction contained 1 base not matched to a gene.

This clone was observed a handful of times. The chain recombines TRBV6-8 with TRBJ2-7; TRBD1 aligns across 8 bases. After removal of 10 bases from V and 1 base from J, the junction contained 12 bases not matched to a gene. Germline-derived CDR1 and CDR2 are MNHGY and SAAAGT. The CDR3 covers 15 residues. CDR3 nucleotides: TGTGCCATCAGAGATCCGGGACAGGATTCCTACGAGCAGTACTTC. Protein sequence: CAIRDPGQDSYEQYF.

This clone has just a few counts. The J gene is TRBJ2-1, the V gene TRBV11-1; a possible D gene is TRBD2 (6 bases). The CDR3 is 14 amino acids. V shed 3 bases and J shed 8 bases, with 14 bases lying between them. CDR1 and CDR2 (germline): SGHAT, FQDESV (reference sequence). The CDR3: CASSFLAPTDEQFF. In nucleotides, the CDR3 is TGTGCCAGCAGCTTCCTAGCGCCCACGGATGAGCAGTTCTTC.

The chain employs TRBV29-1 and TRBJ2-3; D may correspond to TRBD1 or TRBD2 (5 bases each). V lost 6 bases and J lost 1, with 14 bases in between. CDR1 and CDR2 from the germline V gene are SQVTM and ANQGSEA. This CDR3 has 14 amino acids. The CDR3 DNA sequence: TGCAGCGTCCAATGGGGGATTGGCACAGATACGCAGTATTTT. Protein: CSVQWGIGTDTQYF.

This clone was counted only a few times. The chain joins TRBV19 to TRBJ1-2, with a weak D call TRBD1 (6 bases). The CDR3 covers 13 residues. Trimming cost V 5 bases and J 3 bases, with 10 bases left between them. The germline gives CDR1 LNHDA, CDR2 SQIVND (reference sequence). CDR3 protein: CASSPRTDYGYTF. The CDR3 DNA reads as TGTGCCAGTAGTCCAAGGACAGACTATGGCTACACCTTC.

Judged by abundance, this clone is medium-sized. This sequence joins TRBV9 and TRBJ2-5; 7 bases align to TRBD1. The CDR3 is made up of 14 amino acids. V was pared by 4 bases and J by 4 bases, with 7 bases of the junction left unmatched. Germline CDR1 is SGDLS and CDR2 is YYNGEE. CDR3 sequence reads: CASSLTQGTETQYF. In nucleotides, the CDR3 is TGTGCCAGCAGCCTAACACAGGGGACAGAGACCCAGTACTTC.

The chain has TRBV6-8 and TRBJ2-5; unclear D gene. The V and J ends lost 8 bases and 5 bases respectively, with 12 bases between them. Germline lookup yields CDR1 MNHGY and CDR2 SAAAGT. This CDR3 region has 12 residues. Here the CDR3 DNA reads TGTGCCAGCTGGGATCACAAGGAGACCCAGTACTTC. Translation: CASWDHKETQYF.

This clone was seen a few times. This chain uses TRBV9 with TRBJ2-5; 7 positions agree with TRBD1. The CDR3 runs 17 residues. The V and J ends lost 5 bases and 0 bases, in that order; junction bases with no gene match: 13. The germline gives CDR1 SGDLS, CDR2 YYNGEE. The CDR3 protein is CASSGTDNHLYQETQYF. CDR3 bases: TGTGCCAGCAGTGGGACAGACAATCATTTGTACCAAGAGACCCAGTACTTC.

CDR3 residues: CASSLQDTSLSGYTF. CDR3 nucleotide sequence: TGTGCCAGCAGCCTTCAGGATACCTCCTTGTCTGGCTACACCTTC. V gene TRBV9 combines with J gene TRBJ1-2; D is ambiguous. Between the trimmed V and J ends, which lost 4 bases and 7 bases, there was a span of 20 bases. This CDR3 comprises 15 residues. CDR1 and CDR2 (germline): SGDLS, YYNGEE.

The CDR3, as DNA: TGTGCCAGCAGTTTATACCGCGGCGGCCCGACCCAGTACTTC. Translated: CASSLYRGGPTQYF. The V gene is TRBV27, the J gene TRBJ2-5, with D unclear. CDR3 length equals 14 residues. Deletions cut 1 base from V and 7 bases from J, with 13 bases between. Germline V gene sequence: CDR1 MNHEY, CDR2 SMNVEV (reference sequence).

This clone has a single count. The chain uses TRBV18 and TRBJ1-5, with D possibly TRBD1 on 6 matching bases. The germline V gene has CDR1 KGHSH and CDR2 LQKENI. V lost 5 bases to trimming and J lost 0 bases, with 11 bases between them. This CDR3 region has 15 residues. The CDR3 is CASSEGHLSNQPQHF. The CDR3 coding sequence is TGTGCCAGCTCAGAGGGACACCTTAGCAATCAGCCCCAGCATTTT.

This CDR3 reads CASSHDTGEQYF. As DNA, the CDR3 is TGTGCCAGTAGTCACGACACGGGCGAGCAGTACTTC. This chain connects TRBV19 to TRBJ2-7, with D uncertain. The CDR3 covers 12 residues. CDR1 is LNHDA, CDR2 SQIVND, per germline (reference sequence). V gave up 5 bases and J gave up 6 bases, with 11 bases separating them.

This clone ranks as large. The J gene is TRBJ2-7, the V gene TRBV6-8; 7 bases line up with TRBD2. V shed 8 bases, J shed 2 bases, and the junction held 6 bases outside the gene matches. The length of the CDR3 is 13 residues. Germline CDR1 MNHGY, CDR2 SAAAGT. CDR3 DNA sequence: TGTGCCAGCCGGGGCGGGACTACCTACGAGCAGTACTTC. This gives the protein CASRGGTTYEQYF.

The CDR3 coding sequence is TGTGCCAGCAGGGCTAATAGCGGATGGAACACCGGGGAGCTGTTTTTT. This gives the protein CASRANSGWNTGELFF. The chain carries TRBV25-1 and TRBJ2-2; D perhaps matches TRBD2 (6 bases). Germline lookup yields CDR1 MGHDK and CDR2 SYGVNS. The germline V and J ends were trimmed by 6 bases and 1 base, with 15 bases remaining between them. The CDR3 loop spans 16 amino acids.

The rearrangement joins TRBV10-2 to TRBJ2-4, with D unclear. Germline V lookup: CDR1 WSHSY, CDR2 SAAADI. The CDR3 contains 12 residues. The germline V and J ends were trimmed by 2 bases and 4 bases, with 3 bases remaining between them. In nucleotides, the CDR3 is TGCGCCAGCAGTGAGGTTAAAAACATTCAGTACTTC. Its translation is CASSEVKNIQYF.

V is TRBV19 and J is TRBJ2-1; no reliable D call. This CDR3 contains 12 residues. V was pared by 5 bases and J by 7 bases, with 9 bases between. CDR1 LNHDA and CDR2 SQIVND come from the germline V gene (reference sequence). The CDR3 here is CASSDTFNEQFF. DNA for the CDR3: TGTGCCAGTAGTGATACATTTAATGAGCAGTTCTTC.

The V gene is TRBV25-1, the J gene TRBJ1-3, with a weak D call TRBD1 (5 bases). V gave up 4 bases and J gave up 2 bases, with 9 bases separating them. CDR3 size: 14 residues. CDR1 and CDR2 from the germline V gene are MGHDK and SYGVNS. This chain's CDR3 is CASSGRDAGNTIYF. DNA for the CDR3: TGTGCCAGCAGTGGCAGGGATGCTGGAAACACCATATATTTT.

The chain is built from TRBV11-1 and TRBJ2-3; D gene ambiguous. The germline V gene encodes CDR1 SGHAT and CDR2 FQDESV (reference sequence). V was cut by 5 bases and J by 4 bases, with 19 bases left in between. This CDR3 has 16 amino acids. The CDR3 sequence: CASSQLDGIKADTQYF. The CDR3 DNA is TGTGCCAGCAGCCAGCTCGACGGTATCAAGGCAGATACGCAGTATTTT.

This chain links TRBV19 with TRBJ1-1, with 10 bases matching TRBD1. Germline trimming cut 11 bases from V and 10 bases from J; bases unmatched to any gene: 13. This CDR3 spans 13 amino acids. The V gene's germline CDR1 is LNHDA and CDR2 SQIVND (reference sequence). CDR3 loop: CACRGDRGIGAFF. The CDR3 nucleotides read TGTGCCTGCCGTGGGGACAGGGGCATAGGAGCTTTCTTT.

This chain uses TRBV19 with TRBJ2-7, with 7 bases matching TRBD1. The V and J ends lost 2 bases and 3 bases, in that order; junction bases with no gene match: 7. CDR1 and CDR2 from the germline V gene are LNHDA and SQIVND (reference sequence). This CDR3 comprises 15 residues. CDR3 bases: TGTGCCAGTAGTATACGTGACAGGGTCAACTACGAGCAGTACTTC. Translated, it gives CASSIRDRVNYEQYF.

About this clone itself: Germline and junction disagree at one end, which may indicate a read error. The chain couples TRBV6-8 to TRBJ1-2; D may be TRBD1 (5 bases). This CDR3 has 14 amino acids. Per the germline V gene, CDR1 is MNHGY and CDR2 is SAAAGT. CDR3 bases: TGTGCCAGCAGTGACTCAGAAGGGACCCATGGCTACACCTTC. Protein product: CASSDSEGTHGYTF.

This clone is deemed medium-sized. The J gene is TRBJ2-6, the V gene TRBV11-3; D not certain. Per germline, CDR1 SGHNT and CDR2 YENEEA. This CDR3 has 15 amino acids. V lost 5 bases, J lost 4 bases, and 12 bases lay in between. The CDR3 region has the DNA TGTGCCAGCAGCGCTACTTGGGCCGGGGCCAACGTCCTGACTTTC. It codes for CASSATWAGANVLTF.

This chain joins TRBV29-1 and TRBJ1-1; 7 bases map to TRBD1. The CDR3 spans 14 residues. After removal of 7 bases from V and 0 bases from J, the junction contained 8 bases not matched to a gene. The germline V gene encodes CDR1 SQVTM and CDR2 ANQGSEA. CDR3 DNA sequence: TGCAGCGCTAGGGACAGCATCATGAACACTGAAGCTTTCTTT. Translated, it gives CSARDSIMNTEAFF.

The chain combines TRBV29-1 with TRBJ2-3; perhaps TRBD2 as D (6 bases). Germline V gene lookup returns CDR1 SQVTM and CDR2 ANQGSEA. CDR3 length: 13 residues. The V end lost 4 bases, the J end lost 3 bases, and 11 bases lay between the germline ends. This CDR3 reads CSVVTGVTDTQYF. The CDR3 bases are TGCAGCGTTGTGACGGGAGTAACAGATACGCAGTATTTT.